This entry lists 20 T cell receptor beta chains sequenced from one sample in a study of T cells in localized non-small cell lung cancer. The assay was immunoSEQ multiplex PCR, and TCRdb's table has in-frame clones only and misses some. The sample shows 25,000 to 35,000 clones, 80% to 85% of them seen only once. This specimen consisted of peripheral blood mononuclear cells, obtained before any cancer treatment. The receptors were sampled from a man aged 40-75 years with stage III lung adenocarcinoma.

The chain has TRBV2 and TRBJ1-5; TRBD1 is a possible D gene (6 bases). CDR1 and CDR2 from the germline V gene are SNHLY and FYNNEI. The CDR3 spans 16 residues. V was shortened by 2 bases and J by 2 bases, with 13 bases between the two germline ends. DNA of the CDR3: TGTGCCAGCAGTGAACAGGGGATAGTTGGCAATCAGCCCCAGCATTTT. Translating it yields CASSEQGIVGNQPQHF.

This chain joins TRBV6-1 and TRBJ1-5, with D perhaps TRBD1 (5 bases). Trimming cost V 6 bases and J 9 bases, with 15 bases left between them. The CDR3 loop spans 13 amino acids. Germline CDR1 MNHNS, CDR2 SASEGT. The DNA for the CDR3 is TGTGCCAGCAGGGACACCTCAGGGCTGCCCCAGCATTTT. Its protein is CASRDTSGLPQHF.

The chain recombines TRBV2 with TRBJ2-7; 11 bases map to TRBD2. This CDR3 spans 15 amino acids. CDR1 and CDR2 (germline): SNHLY, FYNNEI. V lost 2 bases and J lost 2; bases outside the gene matches: 2. The CDR3 reads CASSELAGGTYEQYF. The CDR3 DNA sequence: TGTGCCAGCAGTGAACTAGCGGGAGGAACCTACGAGCAGTACTTC.

The chain links TRBV11-2 to TRBJ2-3, with TRBD1 matching over 7 bases. This CDR3 is built from 15 residues. From germline, CDR1 is SGHAT and CDR2 FQNNGV. J was trimmed by 5 bases and V by 5 bases; bases with no gene match: 10. This CDR3 is CASSPRGLGGDTQYF. CDR3 in DNA: TGTGCCAGCAGCCCCAGGGGGTTAGGGGGAGATACGCAGTATTTT. Complete variable domain (other parts from reference TRBV11-2 and TRBJ2-3): EAGVAQSPRYKIIEKRQSVAFWCNPISGHATLYWYQQILGQGPKLLIQFQNNGVVDDSQLPKDRFSAERLKGVDSTLKIQPAKLEDSAVYLCASSPRGLGGDTQYFGPGTRLTVL.

V usage is TRBV28 and J usage is TRBJ2-3; possible D gene TRBD1, 5 bases. From germline, CDR1 is MDHEN and CDR2 SYDVKM. Trimming shortened V by 6 bases and J by 0 bases, and 10 bases separated the two germline ends. This CDR3 spans 14 amino acids. Here the CDR3 reads CASSSGFSTDTQYF. DNA of the CDR3: TGTGCCAGCAGCTCAGGGTTTAGCACAGATACGCAGTATTTT.

The CDR3 loop reads CASKKGPGANVLTF. The CDR3 coding sequence is TGCGCCAGCAAAAAGGGGCCGGGGGCCAACGTCCTGACTTTC. This chain connects TRBV10-2 to TRBJ2-6, with D maybe TRBD1 (5 bases). The germline V gene encodes CDR1 WSHSY and CDR2 SAAADI. This CDR3 has 14 amino acids. The ends were cut back, 7 bases at V and 4 bases at J, with 11 bases in the middle.

This chain connects TRBV2 to TRBJ2-7; D is unclear. CDR1 is SNHLY, CDR2 FYNNEI, per germline. Between the trimmed V and J ends, which lost 8 bases and 3 bases, there was a span of 11 bases. The CDR3 consists of 12 residues. CDR3 residues: CASGDRNYEQYF. The CDR3 DNA is TGTGCCAGCGGGGATAGAAACTACGAGCAGTACTTC.

This chain joins TRBV5-1 and TRBJ2-3, with 11 bases aligning to TRBD1. The junction had 4 bases not matched to a gene; V was cut back by 0 bases and J by 4 bases. This CDR3 is built from 16 residues. Germline lookup yields CDR1 SGHRS and CDR2 YFSETQ. CDR3 nucleotide sequence: TGCGCCAGCAGCTTGGAGGGACAGGGGGACGCAGATACGCAGTATTTT. Translation: CASSLEGQGDADTQYF.

The rearrangement joins TRBV18 to TRBJ1-1, with TRBD1 identical over 9 bases. Trimming removed 4 bases from V and 4 bases from J; junction bases left unmatched: 7. Germline assignment: CDR1 KGHSH and CDR2 LQKENI. This CDR3 region has 15 residues. CDR3 DNA: TGTGCCAGCTCACTGTACGGGACAGGGACCACTGAAGCTTTCTTT. This translates into CASSLYGTGTTEAFF.

A remark on this clone: Additional DNA sequences in this sample encode the identical CDR3. The chain couples TRBV4-2 to TRBJ1-3, with D maybe TRBD1 (5 bases). The CDR3 is 15 residues long. Germline lookup yields CDR1 LGHNA and CDR2 YNFKEQ. The V and J ends lost 1 base and 2 bases respectively, with 9 bases between them. The CDR3 DNA reads TGTGCCAGCAGCCAAGTCACGGGGGCTGGAAACACCATATATTTT. This gives the protein CASSQVTGAGNTIYF.

CDR3 bases: TGTGCCAGCAGTGCGCTCCGGTACCAAAGTGAAAAACTGTTTTTT. Translation gives CASSALRYQSEKLFF. The chain is built from TRBV6-1 and TRBJ1-4; D gene uncertain. The CDR3 is 15 amino acids. Trimming pared 4 bases from V and 7 bases from J, leaving 16 bases between. CDR1 is MNHNS and CDR2 is SASEGT in the germline V gene.

The V and J genes are TRBV28 and TRBJ1-6, with a tentative D call TRBD1 (5 bases). This CDR3 spans 14 amino acids. The V gene lost 6 bases and the J gene lost 10 bases, with 16 bases spanning the gap. The germline CDR1 and CDR2 sequences are MDHEN and SYDVKM. The CDR3 DNA is TGTGCCAGCAGCCACAGGATTAGTGGGTCACCCCTCCACTTT. Protein product: CASSHRISGSPLHF.

The rearrangement links TRBV29-1 to TRBJ1-2; D is uncertain. Germline V CDR1 and CDR2: SQVTM, ANQGSEA. The CDR3 is 10 amino acids. The V end lost 4 bases, the J end lost 6 bases, and 6 bases lay between the germline ends. In DNA form, the CDR3 reads TGCAGCGTTGGGTTTAATGGCTACACCTTC. Translated: CSVGFNGYTF.

This clone is a singleton in its sample. The CDR3 bases are TGTGCCATTACGGACCACAATGAGCAGTTCTTC. It is translated as CAITDHNEQFF. The rearrangement uses TRBV10-3 and TRBJ2-1, with unresolved D. The V gene's germline CDR1 is ENHRY and CDR2 SYGVKD. CDR3 size: 11 residues. The germline V and J ends were trimmed by 9 bases and 5 bases, with 8 bases remaining between them.

V usage is TRBV6-5 and J usage is TRBJ1-1; no clear D gene. V shed 4 bases and J shed 10 bases, with 16 bases lying between them. The CDR3 consists of 13 residues. The germline V gene has CDR1 MNHEY and CDR2 SVGAGI. The CDR3 DNA is TGTGCCAGCAGTTCCCAAGACTCTAGACTAGCTTTCTTT. Its translation: CASSSQDSRLAFF.

The J gene is TRBJ1-1, the V gene TRBV10-3; TRBD1 aligns across 11 bases. The CDR3 covers 14 residues. Germline-derived CDR1 and CDR2 are ENHRY and SYGVKD. V dropped 6 bases and J dropped 8; count of bases not matched to a gene: 8. In DNA, the CDR3 is TGTGCCATCAGACCCGGACAGGGGGCGAGGGAAGCTTTCTTT. Its translation is CAIRPGQGAREAFF.

This chain joins TRBV19 and TRBJ1-6, with TRBD1 as a possible D gene (5 bases). The V gene lost 3 bases and the J gene lost 4 bases, with 7 bases spanning the gap. Per the germline V gene, CDR1 is LNHDA and CDR2 is SQIVND (reference sequence). The CDR3 is 14 residues long. CDR3 in DNA: TGTGCCAGTAGTATGCGACAGTATAATTCACCCCTCCACTTT. Its translation: CASSMRQYNSPLHF.

The chain joins TRBV4-2 to TRBJ2-7; 10 bases fit TRBD2. V lost 4 bases and J lost 5; bases outside the gene matches: 14. The CDR3 runs to 17 residues. Germline CDR1 LGHNA, CDR2 YNFKEQ. The CDR3 DNA follows: TGTGCCAGCAGCCCGGCTAGGACCCTAGCGGGAGACCACGAGCAGTACTTC. Amino acids: CASSPARTLAGDHEQYF.

The sample holds a few counts of this clone. This chain joins TRBV18 and TRBJ1-2; D is unclear. Trimming left V 2 bases short and J 5 bases short, with 9 bases between. The CDR3 consists of 13 residues. Looked up from germline, CDR1 is KGHSH and CDR2 is LQKENI. CDR3 in DNA: TGTGCCAGCTCACCAGGATCGGAATATGGCTACACCTTC. Translation: CASSPGSEYGYTF. Full variable domain (remainder filled in from reference TRBV18 and TRBJ1-2): NAGVMQNPRHLVRRRGQEARLRCSPMKGHSHVYWYRQLPEEGLKFMVYLQKENIIDESGMPKERFSAEFPKEGPSILRIQQVVRGDSAAYFCASSPGSEYGYTFGSGTRLTVV.

The table lists this clone with a few counts. The rearrangement uses TRBV10-3 and TRBJ2-1; D is undetermined. The CDR3 consists of 12 residues. Trimming cost V 4 bases and J 8 bases, with 9 bases left between them. The germline V gene has CDR1 ENHRY and CDR2 SYGVKD. Here the CDR3 DNA reads TGTGCCATCAGTGTTCTACCATATGAGCAGTTCTTC. It codes for CAISVLPYEQFF.